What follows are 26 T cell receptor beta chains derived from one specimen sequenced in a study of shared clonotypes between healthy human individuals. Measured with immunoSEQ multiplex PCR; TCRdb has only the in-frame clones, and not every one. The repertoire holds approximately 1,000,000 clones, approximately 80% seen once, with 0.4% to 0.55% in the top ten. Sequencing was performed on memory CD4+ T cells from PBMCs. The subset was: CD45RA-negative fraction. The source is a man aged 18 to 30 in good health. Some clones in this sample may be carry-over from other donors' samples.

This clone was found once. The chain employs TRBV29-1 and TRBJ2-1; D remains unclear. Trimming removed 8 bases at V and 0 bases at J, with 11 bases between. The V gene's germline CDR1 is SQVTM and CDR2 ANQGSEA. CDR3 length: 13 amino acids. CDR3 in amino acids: CSFASGSYNEQFF. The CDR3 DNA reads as TGCAGCTTTGCGTCCGGCTCCTACAATGAGCAGTTCTTC.

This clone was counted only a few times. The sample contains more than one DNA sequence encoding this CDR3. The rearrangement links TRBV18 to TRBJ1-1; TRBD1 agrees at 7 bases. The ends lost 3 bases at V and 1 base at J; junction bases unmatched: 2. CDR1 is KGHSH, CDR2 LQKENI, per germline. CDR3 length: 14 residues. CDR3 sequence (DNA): TGTGCCAGCTCACCTGGGACAGAGAACACTGAAGCTTTCTTT. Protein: CASSPGTENTEAFF.

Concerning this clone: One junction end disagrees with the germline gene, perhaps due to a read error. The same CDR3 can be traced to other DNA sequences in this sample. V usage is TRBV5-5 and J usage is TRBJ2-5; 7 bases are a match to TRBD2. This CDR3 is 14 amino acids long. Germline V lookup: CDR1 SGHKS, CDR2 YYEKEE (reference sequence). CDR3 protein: CASSLGAGKETQYF. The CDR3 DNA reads TGCGCCAGCAGCTTGGGAGCGGGAAAGGAGACCCAGTACTTC.

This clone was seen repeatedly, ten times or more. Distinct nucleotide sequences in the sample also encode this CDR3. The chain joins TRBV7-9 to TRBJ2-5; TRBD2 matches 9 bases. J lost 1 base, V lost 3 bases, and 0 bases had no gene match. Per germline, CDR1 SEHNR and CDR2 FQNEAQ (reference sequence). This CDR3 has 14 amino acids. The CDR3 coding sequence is TGTGCCAGCAGCTTGGGACTAGCCCAAGAGACCCAGTACTTC. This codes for CASSLGLAQETQYF.

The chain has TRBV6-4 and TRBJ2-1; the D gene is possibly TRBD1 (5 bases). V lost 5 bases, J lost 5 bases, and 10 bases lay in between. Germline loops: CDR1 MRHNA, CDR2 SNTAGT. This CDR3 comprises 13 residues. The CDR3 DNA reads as TGTGCCAGCAGTTCCCAGGGCCACAATGAGCAGTTCTTC. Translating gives CASSSQGHNEQFF.

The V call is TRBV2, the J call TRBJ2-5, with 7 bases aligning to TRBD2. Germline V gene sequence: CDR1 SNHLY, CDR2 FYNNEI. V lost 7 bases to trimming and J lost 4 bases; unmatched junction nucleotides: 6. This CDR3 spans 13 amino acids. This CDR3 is CASTSTSRETQYF. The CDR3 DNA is TGTGCCAGCACCTCGACTAGCAGAGAGACCCAGTACTTC. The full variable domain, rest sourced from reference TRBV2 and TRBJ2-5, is EPEVTQTPSHQVTQMGQEVILRCVPISNHLYFYWYRQILGQKVEFLVSFYNNEISEKSEIFDDQFSVERPDGSNFTLKIRSTKLEDSAMYFCASTSTSRETQYFGPGTRLLVL.

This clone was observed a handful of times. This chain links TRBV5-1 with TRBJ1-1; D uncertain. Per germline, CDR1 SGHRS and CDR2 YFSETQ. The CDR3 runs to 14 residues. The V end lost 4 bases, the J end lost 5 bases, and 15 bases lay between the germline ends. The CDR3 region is CASSAHGPRTEAFF. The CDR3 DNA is TGCGCCAGCAGCGCCCACGGGCCGCGAACTGAAGCTTTCTTT.

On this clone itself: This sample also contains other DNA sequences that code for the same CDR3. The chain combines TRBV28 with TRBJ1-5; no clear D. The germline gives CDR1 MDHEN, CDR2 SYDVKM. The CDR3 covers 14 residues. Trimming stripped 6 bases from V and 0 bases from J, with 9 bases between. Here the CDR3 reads CASSLPGSNQPQHF. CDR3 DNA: TGTGCCAGCAGCCTTCCAGGTAGCAATCAGCCCCAGCATTTT.

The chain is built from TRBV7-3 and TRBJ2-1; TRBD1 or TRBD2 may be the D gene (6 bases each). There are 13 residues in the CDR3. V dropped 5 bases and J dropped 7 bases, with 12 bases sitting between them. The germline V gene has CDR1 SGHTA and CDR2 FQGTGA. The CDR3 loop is CASSLIGGNEQFF. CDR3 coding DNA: TGTGCCAGCAGCCTCATAGGGGGGAATGAGCAGTTCTTC.

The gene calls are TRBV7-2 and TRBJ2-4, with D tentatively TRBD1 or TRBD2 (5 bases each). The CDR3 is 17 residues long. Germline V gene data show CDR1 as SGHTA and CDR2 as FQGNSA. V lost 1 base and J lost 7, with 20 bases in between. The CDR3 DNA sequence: TGTGCCAGCAGCTTAGGGTCCGGGGCCCCCTTGGGGAACATTCAGTACTTC. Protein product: CASSLGSGAPLGNIQYF.

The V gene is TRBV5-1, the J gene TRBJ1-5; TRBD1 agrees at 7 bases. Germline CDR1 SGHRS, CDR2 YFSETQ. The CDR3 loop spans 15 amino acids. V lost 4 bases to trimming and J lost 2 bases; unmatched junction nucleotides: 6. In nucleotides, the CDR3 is TGCGCCAGCAGCACCCGGACAGGCGGCAATCAGCCCCAGCATTTT. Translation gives CASSTRTGGNQPQHF.

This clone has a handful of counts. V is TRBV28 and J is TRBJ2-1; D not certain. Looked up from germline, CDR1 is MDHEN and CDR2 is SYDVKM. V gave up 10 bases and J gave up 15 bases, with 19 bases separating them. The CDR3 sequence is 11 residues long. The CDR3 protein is CATTGRRLPFF. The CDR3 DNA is TGTGCCACGACCGGGCGCCGATTGCCGTTCTTC.

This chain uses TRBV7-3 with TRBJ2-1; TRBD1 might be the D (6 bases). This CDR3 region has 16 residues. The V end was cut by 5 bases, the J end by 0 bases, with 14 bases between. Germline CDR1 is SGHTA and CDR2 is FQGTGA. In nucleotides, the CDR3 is TGTGCCAGCAGCCAGGGGTCCGCGAGCTCCTACAATGAGCAGTTCTTC. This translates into CASSQGSASSYNEQFF.

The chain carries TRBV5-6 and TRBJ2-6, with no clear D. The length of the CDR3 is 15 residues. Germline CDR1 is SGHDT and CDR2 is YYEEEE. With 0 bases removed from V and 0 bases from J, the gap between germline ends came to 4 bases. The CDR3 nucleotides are TGTGCCAGCAGCTTGGCTCTCTCTGGGGCCAACGTCCTGACTTTC. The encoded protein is CASSLALSGANVLTF.

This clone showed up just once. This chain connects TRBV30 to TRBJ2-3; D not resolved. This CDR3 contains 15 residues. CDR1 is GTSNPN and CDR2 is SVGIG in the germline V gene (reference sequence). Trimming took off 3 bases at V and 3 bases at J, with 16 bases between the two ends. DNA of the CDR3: TGTGCCTGGAGCTCCGACAAGTCTGGGACAGATACGCAGTATTTT. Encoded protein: CAWSSDKSGTDTQYF. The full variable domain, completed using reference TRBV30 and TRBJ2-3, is SQTIHQWPATLVQPVGSPLSLECTVEGTSNPNLYWYRQAAGRGLQLLFYSVGIGQISSEVPQNLSASRPQDRQFILSSKKLLLSDSGFYLCAWSSDKSGTDTQYFGPGTRLTVL.

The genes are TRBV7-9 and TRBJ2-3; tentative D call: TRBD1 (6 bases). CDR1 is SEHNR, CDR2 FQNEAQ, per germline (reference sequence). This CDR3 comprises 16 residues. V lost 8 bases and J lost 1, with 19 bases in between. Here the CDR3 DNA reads TGTGCCAGCCCTACAGGGCAGGGGTCTGGCACAGATACGCAGTATTTT. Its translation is CASPTGQGSGTDTQYF.

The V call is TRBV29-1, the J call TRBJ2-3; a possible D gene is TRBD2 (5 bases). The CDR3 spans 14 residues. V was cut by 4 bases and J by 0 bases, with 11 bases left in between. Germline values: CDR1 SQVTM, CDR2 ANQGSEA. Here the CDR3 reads CSVGGLESTDTQYF. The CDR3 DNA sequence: TGCAGCGTTGGTGGACTGGAAAGCACAGATACGCAGTATTTT.

CDR3 sequence (DNA): TGTGCCAGCAGCCAAGTATCTAGCGGGAGTGGGGAAGATACGCAGTATTTT. Amino acids: CASSQVSSGSGEDTQYF. V and J are TRBV4-2 and TRBJ2-3; 10 bases are a match to TRBD2. This CDR3 spans 17 amino acids. The germline CDR1 and CDR2 sequences are LGHNA and YNFKEQ. J lost 5 bases, V lost 1 base, and 9 bases had no gene match.

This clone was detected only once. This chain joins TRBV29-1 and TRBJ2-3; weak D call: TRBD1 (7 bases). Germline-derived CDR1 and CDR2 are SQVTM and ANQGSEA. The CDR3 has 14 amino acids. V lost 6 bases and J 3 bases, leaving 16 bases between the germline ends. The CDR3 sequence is CSVDREVYTDTQYF. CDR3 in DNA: TGCAGCGTCGACAGGGAGGTATATACAGATACGCAGTATTTT.

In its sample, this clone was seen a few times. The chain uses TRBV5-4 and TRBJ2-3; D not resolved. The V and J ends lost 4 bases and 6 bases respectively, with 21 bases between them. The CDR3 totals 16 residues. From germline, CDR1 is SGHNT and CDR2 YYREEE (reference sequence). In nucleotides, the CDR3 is TGTGCCAGCAGCAATCAGGACCGCGGAGTCGGGGATACGCAGTATTTT. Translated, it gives CASSNQDRGVGDTQYF.

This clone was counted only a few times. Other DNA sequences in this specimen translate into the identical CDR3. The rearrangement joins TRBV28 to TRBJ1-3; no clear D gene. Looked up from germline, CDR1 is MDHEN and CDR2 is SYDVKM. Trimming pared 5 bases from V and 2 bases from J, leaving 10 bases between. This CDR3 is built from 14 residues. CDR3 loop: CASSPNSPGNTIYF. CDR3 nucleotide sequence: TGTGCCAGCAGTCCAAACAGTCCTGGAAACACCATATATTTT.

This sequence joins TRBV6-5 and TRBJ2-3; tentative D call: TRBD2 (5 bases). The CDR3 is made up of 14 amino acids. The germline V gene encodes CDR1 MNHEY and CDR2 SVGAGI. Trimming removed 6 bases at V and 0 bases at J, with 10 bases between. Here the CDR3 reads CASSQRTSTDTQYF. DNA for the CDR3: TGTGCCAGCAGCCAAAGGACTAGCACAGATACGCAGTATTTT.

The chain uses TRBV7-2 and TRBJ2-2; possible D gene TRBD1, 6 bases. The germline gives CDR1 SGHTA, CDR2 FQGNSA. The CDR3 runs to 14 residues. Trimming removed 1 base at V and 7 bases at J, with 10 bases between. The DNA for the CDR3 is TGTGCCAGCAGCTTAGGGACAGCCTTCGGGGAGCTGTTTTTT. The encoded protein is CASSLGTAFGELFF.

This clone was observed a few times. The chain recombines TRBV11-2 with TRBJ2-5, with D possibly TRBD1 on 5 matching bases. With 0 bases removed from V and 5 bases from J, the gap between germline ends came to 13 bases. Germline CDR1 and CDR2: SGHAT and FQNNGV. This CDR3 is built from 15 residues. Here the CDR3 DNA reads TGTGCCAGCAGCTTAGATTTGGCAGGGTTTGAGACCCAGTACTTC. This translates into CASSLDLAGFETQYF. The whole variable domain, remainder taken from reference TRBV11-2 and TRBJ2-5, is EAGVAQSPRYKIIEKRQSVAFWCNPISGHATLYWYQQILGQGPKLLIQFQNNGVVDDSQLPKDRFSAERLKGVDSTLKIQPAKLEDSAVYLCASSLDLAGFETQYFGPGTRLLVL.

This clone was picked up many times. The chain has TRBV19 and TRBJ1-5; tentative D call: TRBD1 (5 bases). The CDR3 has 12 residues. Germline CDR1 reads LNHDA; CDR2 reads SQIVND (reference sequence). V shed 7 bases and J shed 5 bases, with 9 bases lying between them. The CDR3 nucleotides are TGTGCCAGTACTGACAGCTATCAGCCCCAGCATTTT. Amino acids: CASTDSYQPQHF.

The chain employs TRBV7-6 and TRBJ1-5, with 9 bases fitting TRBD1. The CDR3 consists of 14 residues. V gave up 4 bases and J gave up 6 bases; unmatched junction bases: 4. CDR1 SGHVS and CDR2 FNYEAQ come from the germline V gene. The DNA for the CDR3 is TGTGCCAGCAGCTCAATGACAGGGGGTCAGCCCCAGCATTTT. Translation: CASSSMTGGQPQHF.